Included here is one TCR beta chain sequence, with context. What it binds is unknown. The record originates from a study of T cell responses to AZD1222 COVID-19 vaccine. Regarding the study as a whole: Close to half of spike-specific TCRs reportedly recognize unmutated variant regions. Across the whole spike, CD4 TCRs peaked at regions 160-218 and 743-854.

The repertoire was sequenced with immunoSEQ multiplex PCR; TCRdb's copy has only in-frame clones and lacks some. This table holds about 82,000 clones, over 90% found once. The TCR sequence derives from an adult in good health. The sample was peripheral blood, taken on day 0 of AZD1222 vaccination.

For the CDR3, the DNA is TGTGCCATCAGTGAATCAGGCCTCTCCTACAATGAGCAGTTCTTC. Translating it yields CAISESGLSYNEQFF. The gene calls are TRBV10-3 and TRBJ2-1; no clear D. Trimming took 3 bases from V and 0 from J, leaving 9 bases between them. In germline, CDR1 is ENHRY, CDR2 SYGVKD. This CDR3 comprises 15 residues.